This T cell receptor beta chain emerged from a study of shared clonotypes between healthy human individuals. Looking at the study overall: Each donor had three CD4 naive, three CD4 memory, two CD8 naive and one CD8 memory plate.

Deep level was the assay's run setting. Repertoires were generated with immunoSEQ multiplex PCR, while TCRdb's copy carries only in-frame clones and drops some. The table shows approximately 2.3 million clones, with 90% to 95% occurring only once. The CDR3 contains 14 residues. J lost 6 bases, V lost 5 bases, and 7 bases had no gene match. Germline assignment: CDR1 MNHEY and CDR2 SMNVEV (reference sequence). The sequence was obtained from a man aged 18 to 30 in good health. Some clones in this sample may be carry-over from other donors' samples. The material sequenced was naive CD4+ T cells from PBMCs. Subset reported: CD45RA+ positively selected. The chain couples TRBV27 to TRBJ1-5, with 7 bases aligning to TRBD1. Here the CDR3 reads CASSPRDRIQPQHF. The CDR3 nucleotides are TGTGCCAGCAGTCCTCGGGACAGAATTCAGCCCCAGCATTTT.